These 30 T cell receptor beta chains came from one sample sequenced in a study of T cells in Graves' hyperthyroidism and ophthalmopathy. RNA transcripts gave rise to amplified TCR beta CDR3 regions. An initial round of RT-PCR targeting the TCR CDR3 relied on the HTBI primer set. MiXCR, run by TCRdb on the multiplex PCR reads, gives a single entry per CDR3 protein. The sample carries roughly 300,000 distinct CDR3 sequences, less than 30% recorded once. The sample was blood. These receptors were obtained from a man aged 40-49 years with Graves' hyperthyroidism that later progressed to Graves' ophthalmopathy.

This clonotype has ten or more counts. The chain is built from TRBV6-4 and TRBJ2-5; D uncertain. In germline, CDR1 is MRHNA, CDR2 SNTAGT. The ends were cut back, 6 bases at V and 4 bases at J, with 12 bases in the middle. CDR3 length: 13 residues. The DNA for the CDR3 is TGTGCCAGCAGCGCACAAATGGGAGAGACCCAGTACTTC. Protein product: CASSAQMGETQYF.

The V call is TRBV6-1, the J call TRBJ1-5; D might be TRBD1 (5 bases). V lost 6 bases and J lost 0, with 12 bases in between. This CDR3 has 15 amino acids. Germline V gives CDR1 MNHNS, CDR2 SASEGT. The CDR3 bases are TGTGCCAGCAGCCCGACAGCGGATAGCAATCAGCCCCAGCATTTT. Translating it yields CASSPTADSNQPQHF.

The chain has TRBV27 and TRBJ2-7; a possible D gene is TRBD1 (6 bases). Deletions cut 0 bases from V and 1 base from J, with 13 bases between. This CDR3 spans 16 amino acids. Germline V lookup: CDR1 MNHEY, CDR2 SMNVEV (reference sequence). The CDR3 sequence: CASSLSDSLKSYEQYF. The CDR3 nucleotides read TGTGCCAGCAGTTTATCGGACAGCCTAAAGTCCTACGAGCAGTACTTC.

This clonotype was seen ten or more times. CDR3 sequence (DNA): TGTGCCAGCAGTATAGGGACTAGCGGTCCGTACGAGCAGTACTTC. Protein product: CASSIGTSGPYEQYF. The chain employs TRBV6-5 and TRBJ2-7, with TRBD2 matching 11 bases. The CDR3 spans 15 residues. V gave up 5 bases and J gave up 4 bases; unmatched junction bases: 7. Germline lookup yields CDR1 MNHEY and CDR2 SVGAGI.

The chain recombines TRBV12-3 or TRBV12-4 with TRBJ1-5, with D possibly being TRBD1 (6 bases). The V and J ends lost 4 bases and 5 bases respectively, with 12 bases between them. CDR3 size: 14 residues. The CDR3 here is CASSWTVADQPQHF. The CDR3 DNA follows: TGTGCCAGCAGTTGGACAGTAGCAGATCAGCCCCAGCATTTT.

This CDR3 is CASSYSRGFTGELFF. CDR3 in DNA: TGTGCCAGCAGTTACTCGAGGGGGTTCACCGGGGAGCTGTTTTTT. The chain carries TRBV6-2 or TRBV6-3 and TRBJ2-2; the D gene is possibly TRBD1 (6 bases). CDR1 and CDR2 from the germline V gene are MNHEY and SVGEGT. CDR3 length: 15 amino acids. V lost 0 bases and J 4 bases, leaving 9 bases between the germline ends.

The table lists this clonotype with many counts. V and J are TRBV11-2 and TRBJ1-2, with a possible D match to TRBD1 (6 bases). Between the trimmed V and J ends, which lost 5 bases and 8 bases, there was a span of 15 bases. This CDR3 has 13 residues. Germline CDR1 and CDR2: SGHAT and FQNNGV. Here the CDR3 reads CASSTYRVYGYTF. The CDR3 DNA reads TGTGCCAGCAGCACCTACAGGGTTTACGGCTACACCTTC.

The V gene is TRBV18, the J gene TRBJ1-1; 7 positions agree with TRBD1. The V gene end was trimmed by 6 bases and the J gene end by 2 bases; junction bases not matched to a gene: 12. The germline CDR1 and CDR2 sequences are KGHSH and LQKENI. The CDR3 covers 16 residues. The CDR3 reads CASSTIRPGGNTEAFF. DNA of the CDR3: TGTGCCAGCTCTACCATCAGGCCAGGGGGTAACACTGAAGCTTTCTTT.

This clonotype has a count of ten or more. The rearrangement joins TRBV20-1 to TRBJ1-2; 8 nucleotides line up with TRBD1. Germline CDR1 is DFQATT and CDR2 is SNEGSKA (reference sequence). The V gene end was trimmed by 1 base and the J gene end by 6 bases; junction bases not matched to a gene: 10. The CDR3 runs to 15 residues. CDR3 residues: CSARGPPTGVHGYTF. In DNA form, the CDR3 reads TGCAGTGCTAGAGGACCGCCGACAGGGGTCCATGGCTACACCTTC.

This clonotype was observed many times. The V gene is TRBV6-5, the J gene TRBJ2-7, with D perhaps matching TRBD1 (5 bases). V lost 0 bases and J 5 bases, leaving 17 bases between the germline ends. Germline V gene lookup returns CDR1 MNHEY and CDR2 SVGAGI. This CDR3 is 16 amino acids long. CDR3 region: CASSYSRGQGTHEQYF. As DNA, the CDR3 is TGTGCCAGCAGTTACTCGCGTGGCCAGGGAACCCACGAGCAGTACTTC.

This clonotype was seen at least ten times. The chain joins TRBV28 to TRBJ1-2; D not certain. Germline V gene data show CDR1 as MDHEN and CDR2 as SYDVKM. The V end lost 8 bases, the J end lost 6 bases, and 10 bases lay between the germline ends. This CDR3 is 11 amino acids long. Here the CDR3 DNA reads TGTGCCAGCGGTTATGTCGATGGCTACACCTTC. Encoded protein: CASGYVDGYTF.

This clonotype was recorded at least ten times. This rearrangement joins TRBV5-5 to TRBJ1-2, with a tentative D call TRBD1 (5 bases). This CDR3 contains 16 residues. V was clipped by 4 bases and J by 5 bases, with 21 bases between them. Germline assignment: CDR1 SGHKS and CDR2 YYEKEE (reference sequence). The CDR3 DNA reads as TGTGCCAGCAGCCCCGACGTCCCGCCAGGGAGATATGGCTACACCTTC. It translates to CASSPDVPPGRYGYTF.

This clonotype was seen many times. The chain employs TRBV30 and TRBJ2-6; D uncertain. Germline CDR1 reads GTSNPN; CDR2 reads SVGIG (reference sequence). This CDR3 spans 15 amino acids. V lost 4 bases, J lost 4 bases, and 14 bases lay in between. The DNA for the CDR3 is TGTGCCTGGACAGACACTTACGGAGGGGCCAACGTCCTGACTTTC. This translates into CAWTDTYGGANVLTF.

The table lists this clonotype with many counts. The chain links TRBV24-1 to TRBJ2-2; tentative D call: TRBD2 (5 bases). V lost 6 bases, J lost 3 bases, and 10 bases lay in between. The CDR3 extends over 14 amino acids. CDR1 KGHDR and CDR2 SFDVKD come from the germline V gene. The CDR3 nucleotides are TGTGCCACCAGTCCGGGAAGGGACACCGGGGAGCTGTTTTTT. This codes for CATSPGRDTGELFF.

In this sample, this clonotype turned up many times. This chain connects TRBV4-2 to TRBJ2-7, with 8 bases identical to TRBD2. Germline V CDR1 and CDR2: LGHNA, YNFKEQ. With 4 bases clipped from V and 4 bases from J, the junction kept 9 bases outside the gene matches. This CDR3 contains 15 residues. DNA for the CDR3: TGTGCCAGCAGCCTCGGGGCGGGAGGTTGGTACGAGCAGTACTTC. It translates to CASSLGAGGWYEQYF.

This clonotype was counted ten times or more. The V gene is TRBV29-1, the J gene TRBJ1-1; D unresolved. Trimming took 1 base from V and 1 from J, leaving 7 bases between them. Looked up from germline, CDR1 is SQVTM and CDR2 is ANQGSEA. This CDR3 comprises 13 residues. The CDR3 sequence: CSVEVTENTEAFF. For the CDR3, the DNA is TGCAGCGTTGAAGTGACCGAGAACACTGAAGCTTTCTTT.

The chain carries TRBV6-2 or TRBV6-3 and TRBJ1-2, with D perhaps TRBD1 (5 bases). The CDR3 spans 14 residues. V was shortened by 2 bases and J by 8 bases, with 15 bases between the two germline ends. The germline gives CDR1 MNHEY, CDR2 SVGEGT. The CDR3 DNA is TGTGCCAGCAGTTACCGCACCGGGGCAGGAGGCTACACCTTC. Its protein is CASSYRTGAGGYTF.

This clonotype was observed at least ten times. The chain uses TRBV6-5 and TRBJ1-3; no firm D call. The ends were cut back, 0 bases at V and 2 bases at J, with 11 bases in the middle. Germline CDR1 reads MNHEY; CDR2 reads SVGAGI. This CDR3 is 16 amino acids long. CDR3 in DNA: TGTGCCAGCAGTTACTCGAGGGATATGGCTGGAAACACCATATATTTT. Protein sequence: CASSYSRDMAGNTIYF.

The table lists this clonotype with a count of one. This sequence joins TRBV9 and TRBJ2-7, with 7 bases lining up with TRBD2. Germline values: CDR1 SGDLS, CDR2 YYNGEE. Germline trimming cut 0 bases from V and 3 bases from J; bases unmatched to any gene: 3. The CDR3 consists of 14 residues. The CDR3 sequence is CASSVGGGGYEQYF. CDR3 DNA sequence: TGTGCCAGCAGCGTAGGTGGGGGGGGCTACGAGCAGTACTTC.

This clonotype was found many times. The chain is built from TRBV20-1 and TRBJ2-5, with D tentatively TRBD1 (6 bases). Deletions cut 3 bases from V and 2 bases from J, with 19 bases between. The germline CDR1 and CDR2 sequences are DFQATT and SNEGSKA (reference sequence). The CDR3 is 16 residues long. In DNA, the CDR3 is TGCAGTGCTAGCTGGCCAGAGGACAGCACTCAAGAGACCCAGTACTTC. Encoded protein: CSASWPEDSTQETQYF.

This clonotype was seen at least ten times. This chain uses TRBV4-1 with TRBJ2-7; D unclear. The CDR3 is made up of 13 amino acids. Trimming removed 1 base from V and 1 base from J, with 5 bases in between. Germline CDR1 MGHRA, CDR2 YSYEKL. The CDR3 DNA reads TGCGCCAGCAGCCAAGTCAAGTCCTACGAGCAGTACTTC. This encodes CASSQVKSYEQYF.

In its sample, this clonotype was seen many times. This sequence joins TRBV27 and TRBJ2-7; D might be TRBD2 (6 bases). The CDR3 runs 18 residues. Trimming stripped 2 bases from V and 4 bases from J, with 24 bases between. Germline assignment: CDR1 MNHEY and CDR2 SMNVEV (reference sequence). This CDR3 is CASSLKKLRGGEGYEQYF. The CDR3 DNA reads as TGTGCCAGCAGTTTAAAGAAGTTAAGGGGAGGAGAGGGGTACGAGCAGTACTTC.

The rearrangement joins TRBV15 to TRBJ2-5; D remains ambiguous. Trimming cost V 0 bases and J 1 base, with 6 bases left between them. The CDR3 extends over 14 amino acids. Germline V CDR1 and CDR2: LNHNV, YYDKDF (reference sequence). The CDR3 sequence: CATSRETFQETQYF. CDR3 DNA: TGTGCCACCAGCAGAGAGACTTTCCAAGAGACCCAGTACTTC.

The CDR3 protein is CASSGHLGPEAFF. In DNA, the CDR3 is TGTGCCAGCAGCGGACACCTTGGCCCTGAAGCTTTCTTT. The chain is built from TRBV28 and TRBJ1-1; D may be TRBD1 (5 bases). V was trimmed by 6 bases and J by 6 bases, leaving 14 bases between them. CDR3 length: 13 amino acids. Germline CDR1 reads MDHEN; CDR2 reads SYDVKM.

The chain joins TRBV6-5 to TRBJ1-1; D unresolved. CDR1 and CDR2 from the germline V gene are MNHEY and SVGAGI. The CDR3 is 13 amino acids. Trimming pared 2 bases from V and 3 bases from J, leaving 7 bases between. The CDR3 bases are TGTGCCAGCAGTTACCAAGTCGACACTGAAGCTTTCTTT. Its protein product is CASSYQVDTEAFF.

This clonotype was recorded many times. This rearrangement joins TRBV30 to TRBJ1-2, with D hard to call. The CDR3 length is 13 residues. Per germline, CDR1 GTSNPN and CDR2 SVGIG (reference sequence). Trimming pared 8 bases from V and 6 bases from J, leaving 19 bases between. The CDR3 coding sequence is TGTGCCAGCCTACACCTCGCGCGAAATGGCTACACCTTC. This codes for CASLHLARNGYTF.

Ten or more counts support this clonotype. The chain carries TRBV10-3 and TRBJ2-7; 13 bases are a match to TRBD2. CDR1 is ENHRY, CDR2 SYGVKD, per germline. Trimming took 10 bases from V and 0 from J; bases not matched to a gene: 12. The CDR3 consists of 17 residues. The CDR3 region is CATLGLAGVGSSYEQYF. The CDR3 DNA reads as TGTGCCACCCTCGGACTAGCGGGAGTGGGGAGCTCCTACGAGCAGTACTTC.

This sequence joins TRBV6-2 or TRBV6-3 and TRBJ1-2; TRBD1 agrees at 10 bases. CDR1 is MNHEY, CDR2 SVGEGT, per germline. This CDR3 is built from 14 residues. With 6 bases clipped from V and 4 bases from J, the junction kept 5 bases outside the gene matches. CDR3 amino acids: CASSWTGGTYGYTF. CDR3 nucleotides: TGTGCCAGCAGCTGGACAGGGGGAACCTATGGCTACACCTTC.

This clonotype was counted many times. The chain carries TRBV6-5 and TRBJ1-2; no reliable D call. Germline CDR1 reads MNHEY; CDR2 reads SVGAGI. The CDR3 length is 13 residues. V was pared by 4 bases and J by 1 base, with 7 bases between. The CDR3 DNA follows: TGTGCCAGCAGTTCACGATTTAACTATGGCTACACCTTC. This encodes CASSSRFNYGYTF.

In this sample, this clonotype turned up many times. This chain joins TRBV12-3 or TRBV12-4 and TRBJ1-5; TRBD1 is a possible D gene (6 bases). The V end was cut by 4 bases, the J end by 1 base, with 17 bases between. This CDR3 contains 17 residues. CDR3 sequence: CASSSGQRRTSNQPQHF. The DNA of the CDR3 is TGTGCCAGCAGTTCCGGACAGCGGAGGACAAGCAATCAGCCCCAGCATTTT.